This T cell receptor beta chain was identified in a study of human T cells and chemical hapten exposure. Study conclusions and caveats: Expanded TCRs showed more large CDR3 clusters than pre-sensitization or healthy control sets.

The sample's time point: patch test 2, 6 weeks after DPC sensitization. Treatment in this sample: therapeutic diphenylcyclopropenone sensitization with weekly scalp DPC. Drawing of blood took place ahead of applying each patch test. Blood, whole and unfractionated, served as the source for total RNA extraction. V lost 2 bases to trimming and J lost 5 bases, with 10 bases between them. The V gene's germline CDR1 is LGHNA and CDR2 YSLEER. This CDR3 contains 13 residues. This clonotype was seen at least ten times. Its target is unknown. Original methodology: Counting gave a median of roughly 100,000 TCRs per sample, with values ranging from about 23,224 to 700,000. MiXCR was run by TCRdb on the RACE reads, yielding one entry per CDR3 protein. The V and J calls and clone size come from TCRdb's table, not from the authors' own analysis. The sample yields tens of thousands of distinct CDR3 sequences, around a tenth seen once.

The sample consisted of whole blood, taken in connection with sensitization to the hapten diphenylcyclopropenone (DPC). The origin of this receptor is a man in his late teens or twenties with alopecia areata. Some clones in this sample may be carry-over from other donors' samples. The rearrangement links TRBV4-3 to TRBJ2-7, with D unclear. The CDR3 region has the DNA TGCGCCAGCAGCCAATTTCGGTTCGACGAGCAGTACTTC. Its protein is CASSQFRFDEQYF.